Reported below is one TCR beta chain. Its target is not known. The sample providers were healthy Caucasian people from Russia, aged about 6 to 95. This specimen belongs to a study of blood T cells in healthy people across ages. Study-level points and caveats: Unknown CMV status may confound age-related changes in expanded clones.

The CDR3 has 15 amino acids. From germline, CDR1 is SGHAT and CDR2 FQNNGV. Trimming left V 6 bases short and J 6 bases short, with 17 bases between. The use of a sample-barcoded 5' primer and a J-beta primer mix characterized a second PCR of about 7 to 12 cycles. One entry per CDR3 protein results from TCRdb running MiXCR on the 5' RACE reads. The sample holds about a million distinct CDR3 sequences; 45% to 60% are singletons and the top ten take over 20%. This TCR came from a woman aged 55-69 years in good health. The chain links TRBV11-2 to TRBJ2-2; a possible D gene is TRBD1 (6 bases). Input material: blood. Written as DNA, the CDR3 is TGTGCCAGCAGAGGGTGGGGGCAGCACTCCGGGGAGCTGTTTTTT. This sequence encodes CASRGWGQHSGELFF.